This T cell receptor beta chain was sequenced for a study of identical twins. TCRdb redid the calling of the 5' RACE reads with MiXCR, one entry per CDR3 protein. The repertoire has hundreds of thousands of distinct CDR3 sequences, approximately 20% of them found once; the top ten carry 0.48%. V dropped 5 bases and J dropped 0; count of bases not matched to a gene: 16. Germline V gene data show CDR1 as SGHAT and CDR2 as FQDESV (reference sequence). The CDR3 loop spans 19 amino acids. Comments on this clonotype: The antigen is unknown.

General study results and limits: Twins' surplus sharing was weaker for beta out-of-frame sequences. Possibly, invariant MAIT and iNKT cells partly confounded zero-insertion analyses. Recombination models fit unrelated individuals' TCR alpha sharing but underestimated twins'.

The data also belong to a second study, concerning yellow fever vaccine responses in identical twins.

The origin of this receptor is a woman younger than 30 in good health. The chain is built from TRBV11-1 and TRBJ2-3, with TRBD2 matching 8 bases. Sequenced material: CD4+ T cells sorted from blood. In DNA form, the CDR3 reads TGTGCCAGCAGCCGAGGAACCATACGGGGGGGCACTAGCACAGATACGCAGTATTTT. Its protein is CASSRGTIRGGTSTDTQYF.